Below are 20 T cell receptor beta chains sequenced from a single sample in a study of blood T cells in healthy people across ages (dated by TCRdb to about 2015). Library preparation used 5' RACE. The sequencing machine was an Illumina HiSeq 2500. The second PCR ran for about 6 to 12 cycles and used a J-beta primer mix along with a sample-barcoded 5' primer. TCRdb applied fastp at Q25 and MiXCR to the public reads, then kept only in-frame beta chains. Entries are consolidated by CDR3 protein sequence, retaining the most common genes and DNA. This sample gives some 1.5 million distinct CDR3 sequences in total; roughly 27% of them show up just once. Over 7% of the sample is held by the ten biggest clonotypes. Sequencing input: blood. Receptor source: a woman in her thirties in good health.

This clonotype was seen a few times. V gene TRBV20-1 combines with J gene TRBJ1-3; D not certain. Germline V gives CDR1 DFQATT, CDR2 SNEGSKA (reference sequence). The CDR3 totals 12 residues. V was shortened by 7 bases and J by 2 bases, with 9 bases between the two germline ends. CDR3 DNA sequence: TGCAGTGGGCAGTCCCCTGGAAACACCATATATTTT. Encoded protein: CSGQSPGNTIYF.

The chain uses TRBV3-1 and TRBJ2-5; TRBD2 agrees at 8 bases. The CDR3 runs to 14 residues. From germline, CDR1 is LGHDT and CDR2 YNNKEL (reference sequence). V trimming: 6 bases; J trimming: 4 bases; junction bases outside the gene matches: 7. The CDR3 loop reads CASRQTSAGETQYF. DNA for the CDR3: TGTGCCAGCAGGCAGACTAGCGCGGGAGAGACCCAGTACTTC.

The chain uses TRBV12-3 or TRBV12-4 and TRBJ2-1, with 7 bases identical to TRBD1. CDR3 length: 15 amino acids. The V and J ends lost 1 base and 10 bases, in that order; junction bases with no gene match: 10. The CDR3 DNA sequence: TGTGCCAGCAGTTTAGGGGACAGACTCCCGGGGGAGCAGTTCTTC. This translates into CASSLGDRLPGEQFF.

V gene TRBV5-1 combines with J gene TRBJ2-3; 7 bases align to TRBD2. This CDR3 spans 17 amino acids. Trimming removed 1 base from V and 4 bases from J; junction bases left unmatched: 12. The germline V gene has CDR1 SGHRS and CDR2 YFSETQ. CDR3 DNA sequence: TGCGCCAGCAGCTTGTTTGCGGGAGCGACTTTTGCAGATACGCAGTATTTT. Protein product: CASSLFAGATFADTQYF.

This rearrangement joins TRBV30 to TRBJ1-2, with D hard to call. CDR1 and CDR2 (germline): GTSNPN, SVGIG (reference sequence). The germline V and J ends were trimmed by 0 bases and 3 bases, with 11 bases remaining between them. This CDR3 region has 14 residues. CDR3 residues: CAWSVRGGYYGYTF. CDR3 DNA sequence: TGTGCCTGGAGTGTACGGGGAGGGTACTATGGCTACACCTTC.

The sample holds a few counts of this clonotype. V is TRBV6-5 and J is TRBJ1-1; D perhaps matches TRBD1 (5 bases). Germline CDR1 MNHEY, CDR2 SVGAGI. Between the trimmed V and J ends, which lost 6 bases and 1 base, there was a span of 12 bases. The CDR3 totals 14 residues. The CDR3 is CASRLGLTNTEAFF. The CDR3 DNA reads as TGTGCCAGCAGGCTGGGACTGACGAACACTGAAGCTTTCTTT.

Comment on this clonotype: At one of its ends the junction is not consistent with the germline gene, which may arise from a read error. CDR3 loop: CVSSLRQGCGEQYF. Here the CDR3 DNA reads TGTGTCAGCAGTTTACGACAGGGGTGCGGCGAGCAGTACTTC. The chain recombines TRBV27 with TRBJ2-7, with 8 bases aligning to TRBD1. CDR3 size: 14 residues. Per germline, CDR1 MNHEY and CDR2 SMNVEV (reference sequence).

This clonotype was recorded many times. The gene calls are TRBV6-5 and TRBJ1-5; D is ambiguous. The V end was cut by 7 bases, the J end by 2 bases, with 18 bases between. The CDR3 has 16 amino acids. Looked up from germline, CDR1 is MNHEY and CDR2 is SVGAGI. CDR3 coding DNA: TGTGCCAGCACCGCCGGCGGAGGGTTAGGCAATCAGCCCCAGCATTTT. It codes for CASTAGGGLGNQPQHF.

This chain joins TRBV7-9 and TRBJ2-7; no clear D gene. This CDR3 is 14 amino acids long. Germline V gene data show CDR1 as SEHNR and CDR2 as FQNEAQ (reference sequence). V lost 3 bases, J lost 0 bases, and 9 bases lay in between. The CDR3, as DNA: TGTGCCAGCAGCTTTCACTCTCTCTCCTACGAGCAGTACTTC. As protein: CASSFHSLSYEQYF.

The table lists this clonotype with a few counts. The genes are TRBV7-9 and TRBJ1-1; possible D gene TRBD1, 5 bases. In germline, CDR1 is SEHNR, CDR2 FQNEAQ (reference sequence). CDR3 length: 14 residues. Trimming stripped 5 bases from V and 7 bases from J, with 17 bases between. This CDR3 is CASSPQGLGVEAFF. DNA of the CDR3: TGTGCCAGCAGCCCTCAGGGCCTTGGGGTTGAAGCTTTCTTT. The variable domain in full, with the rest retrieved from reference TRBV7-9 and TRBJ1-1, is DTGVSQNPRHKITKRGQNVTFRCDPISEHNRLYWYRQTLGQGPEFLTYFQNEAQLEKSRLLSDRFSAERPKGSFSTLEIQRTEQGDSAMYLCASSPQGLGVEAFFGQGTRLTVV.

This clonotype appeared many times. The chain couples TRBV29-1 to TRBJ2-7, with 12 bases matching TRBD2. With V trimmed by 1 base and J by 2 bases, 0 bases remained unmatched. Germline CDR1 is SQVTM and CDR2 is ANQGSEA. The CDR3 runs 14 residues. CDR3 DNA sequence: TGCAGCGTTGAAGGACTAGCGGGGGCCTACGAGCAGTACTTC. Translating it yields CSVEGLAGAYEQYF.

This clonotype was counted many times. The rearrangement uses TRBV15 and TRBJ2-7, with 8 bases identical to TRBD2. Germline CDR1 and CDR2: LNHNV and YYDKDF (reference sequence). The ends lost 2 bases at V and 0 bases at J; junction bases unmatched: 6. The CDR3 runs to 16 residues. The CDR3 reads CATSRSGGRSSYEQYF. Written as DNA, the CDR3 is TGTGCCACCAGCAGATCGGGCGGGAGGAGCTCCTACGAGCAGTACTTC.

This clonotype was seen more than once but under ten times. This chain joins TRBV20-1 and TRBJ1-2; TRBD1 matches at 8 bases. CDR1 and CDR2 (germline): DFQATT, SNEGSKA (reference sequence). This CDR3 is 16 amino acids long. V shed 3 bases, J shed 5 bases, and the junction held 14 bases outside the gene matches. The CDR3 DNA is TGCAGTGCTAGGAAGACCCCCGGACAGGGTGGATATGGCTACACCTTC. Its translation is CSARKTPGQGGYGYTF.

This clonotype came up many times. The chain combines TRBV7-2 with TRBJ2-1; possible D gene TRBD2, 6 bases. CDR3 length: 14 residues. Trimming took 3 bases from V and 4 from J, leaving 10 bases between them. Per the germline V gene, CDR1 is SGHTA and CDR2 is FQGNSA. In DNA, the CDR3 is TGTGCCAGCAGCTTCCAACGGGAGTACAATGAGCAGTTCTTC. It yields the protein CASSFQREYNEQFF.

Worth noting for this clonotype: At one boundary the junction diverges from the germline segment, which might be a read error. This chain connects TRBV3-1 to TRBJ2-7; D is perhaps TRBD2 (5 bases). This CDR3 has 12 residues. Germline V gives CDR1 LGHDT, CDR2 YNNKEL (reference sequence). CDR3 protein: CASSQGGYGQYF. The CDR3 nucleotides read TGTGCCAGCAGCCAGGGCGGGTACGGGCAGTACTTC.

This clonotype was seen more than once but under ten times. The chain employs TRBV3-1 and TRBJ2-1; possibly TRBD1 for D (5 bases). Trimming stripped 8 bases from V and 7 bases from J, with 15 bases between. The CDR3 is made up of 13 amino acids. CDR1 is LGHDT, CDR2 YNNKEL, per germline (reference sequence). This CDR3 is CASRLGPSNEQFF. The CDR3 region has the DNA TGTGCCAGCCGCCTGGGGCCATCGAATGAGCAGTTCTTC.

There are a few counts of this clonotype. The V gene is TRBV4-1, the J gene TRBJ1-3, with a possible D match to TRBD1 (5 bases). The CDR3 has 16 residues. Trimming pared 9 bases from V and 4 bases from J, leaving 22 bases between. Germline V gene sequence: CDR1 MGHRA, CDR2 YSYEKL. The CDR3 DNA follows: TGCGCCAGTAGCTCTTTCGGGACGGCGAGGGGAAACACCATATATTTT. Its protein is CASSSFGTARGNTIYF.

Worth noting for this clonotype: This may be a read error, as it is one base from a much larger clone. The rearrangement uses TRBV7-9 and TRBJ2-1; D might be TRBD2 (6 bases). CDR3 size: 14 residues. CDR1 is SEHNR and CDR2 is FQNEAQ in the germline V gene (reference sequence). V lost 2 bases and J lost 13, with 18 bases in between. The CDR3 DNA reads TGTGCCAGCAGCTTAACTAGCAACGGAGAGACCCAGTTCTTC. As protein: CASSLTSNGETQFF.

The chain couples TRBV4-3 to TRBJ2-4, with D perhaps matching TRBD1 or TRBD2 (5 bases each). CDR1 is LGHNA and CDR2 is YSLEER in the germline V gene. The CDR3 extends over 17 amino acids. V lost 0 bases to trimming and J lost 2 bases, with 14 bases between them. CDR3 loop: CASSQDSGRWSKNIQYF. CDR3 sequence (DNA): TGCGCCAGCAGCCAAGACTCGGGGCGTTGGTCCAAAAACATTCAGTACTTC.

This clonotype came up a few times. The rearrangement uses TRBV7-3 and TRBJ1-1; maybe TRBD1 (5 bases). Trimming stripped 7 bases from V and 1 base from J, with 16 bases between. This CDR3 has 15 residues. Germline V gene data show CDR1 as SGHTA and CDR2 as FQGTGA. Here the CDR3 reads CASITRWGENTEAFF. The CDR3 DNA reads TGTGCCAGCATCACTCGGTGGGGGGAGAACACTGAAGCTTTCTTT.